The sequence of this T cell receptor (beta chain) was determined in a study of blood T cell repertoires in COVID-19. Study details: Italy, Spain and the United States were the sources of the convalescent and acute COVID-19 samples. The analysed material was cDNA or gDNA that came from T cells, B-cell-depleted T cells, or PBMCs.

Per the authors' pipeline: Estimated nucleated cell counts came from reference gene primer amplification. TCRdb keeps only in-frame clones here, not all; method: immunoSEQ multiplex PCR. Clone size and V and J calls were adopted from that table, with D and trimming inferred from the DNA. The sample lists more than 65,000 clones, around 83% occurring once. Germline CDR1 MNHNY, CDR2 SVGAGI (reference sequence). V shed 0 bases and J shed 4 bases, with 12 bases lying between them. The CDR3 runs to 16 residues. Input material: peripheral blood. The J gene is TRBJ2-2, the V gene TRBV6-6, with D maybe TRBD1 (6 bases). The TCR sequence derives from a man aged 50-59 years with active COVID-19. CDR3 amino acids: CASSYSGGGSTGELFF. In DNA form, the CDR3 reads TGTGCCAGCAGTTACTCAGGTGGGGGCAGCACCGGGGAGCTGTTTTTT.